This T cell receptor beta chain was captured by sequencing in a study of cytotoxic CD8 clonotypes in ibrutinib-treated CLL. Across the study: Results showed 24 partial and 2 complete responses; following median about 62 months, approximately 15 remained remitted, approximately 12 advanced. Samples averaged roughly 280,000 productive templates and around 91,000 productive rearrangements. Study-level findings and limits: Clonotypes that were public were uncommon, and they contracted or stayed stable on treatment.

Trimming cost V 0 bases and J 3 bases; bases outside gene matches: 6. Germline-derived CDR1 and CDR2 are ENHRY and SYGVKD. The CDR3 runs 16 residues. Measured with immunoSEQ multiplex PCR; TCRdb has only the in-frame clones, and not every one. The sample carries roughly 250,000 clones, roughly 74% recorded once. As to this clone: Its matching antigen is unknown.

The chain combines TRBV10-3 with TRBJ2-7, with TRBD2 matching 9 bases. The TCR sequence derives from a human donor with chronic lymphocytic leukemia. The source was PBMCs, collected after 24 months of ibrutinib treatment. CDR3 region: CAISESGLAGLYEQYF. The DNA of the CDR3 is TGTGCCATCAGTGAGTCGGGGCTAGCGGGACTCTACGAGCAGTACTTC.